The 6 T cell receptor beta chains presented below share a single source sample, sequenced in a study of blood T cell repertoires in COVID-19 (dated by TCRdb to about 2020). Library method: the immunoSEQ multiplex PCR assay. This is the immuneACCESS table as TCRdb keeps it, with only in-frame sequences that have V and J called. A part of the clones is gone; compared with another copy, unresolved V genes explain less than half, and the rest is unexplained. This sample has approximately 670,000 clones in its table, and 90% of those were observed once. The ten largest make up under 0.3% of the sample. The sample taken for sequencing was peripheral blood. The receptors originated from a woman aged 18-35 years with acute or convalescent COVID-19.

This clone was seen just once. This chain connects TRBV27 to TRBJ1-1; D gene uncertain. The CDR3 spans 15 residues. Germline V lookup: CDR1 MNHEY, CDR2 SMNVEV (reference sequence). Trimming removed 5 bases at V and 6 bases at J, with 19 bases between. In DNA, the CDR3 is TGTGCCAGCAGTCTCTCCTCAGGCCCCCCCCCTGAAGCTTTCTTT. Its protein product is CASSLSSGPPPEAFF.

V is TRBV29-1 and J is TRBJ1-2; D ambiguous. V lost 4 bases and J 7 bases, leaving 19 bases between the germline ends. The CDR3 is made up of 14 amino acids. From germline, CDR1 is SQVTM and CDR2 ANQGSEA. CDR3 in amino acids: CSVATGIGDFGYTF. The CDR3 DNA reads TGCAGCGTTGCAACCGGGATCGGAGATTTTGGCTACACCTTC.

This chain uses TRBV18 with TRBJ1-1; no definite D call. The V and J ends lost 3 bases and 1 base respectively, with 9 bases between them. There are 14 residues in the CDR3. Germline CDR1 and CDR2: KGHSH and LQKENI. CDR3 sequence reads: CASSPQPGNTEAFF. As DNA, the CDR3 is TGTGCCAGCTCACCGCAGCCGGGGAACACTGAAGCTTTCTTT.

V and J are TRBV6-2 or TRBV6-3 and TRBJ1-2; 7 nucleotides match TRBD1. The CDR3 spans 14 residues. The germline V gene encodes CDR1 MNHEY and CDR2 SVGEGT. V shed 4 bases and J 5 bases; nucleotides not matched to a gene: 7. The CDR3 sequence is CASSSGQAFYGYTF. CDR3 DNA: TGTGCCAGCAGTTCCGGACAGGCCTTTTATGGCTACACCTTC.

This clone occurred once. The V gene is TRBV4-1, the J gene TRBJ1-6; possibly TRBD1 for D (5 bases). Trimming stripped 3 bases from V and 7 bases from J, with 13 bases between. CDR1 MGHRA and CDR2 YSYEKL come from the germline V gene. CDR3 size: 15 residues. The CDR3 here is CASSQEQVGNSPLHF. DNA for the CDR3: TGCGCCAGCAGCCAGGAACAGGTGGGGAATTCACCCCTCCACTTT.

V is TRBV9 and J is TRBJ2-7, with D tentatively TRBD2 (6 bases). The V gene lost 7 bases and the J gene lost 0 bases, with 14 bases spanning the gap. The CDR3 loop spans 14 amino acids. The germline CDR1 and CDR2 sequences are SGDLS and YYNGEE. CDR3 amino acids: CASGGTDASYEQYF. CDR3 coding DNA: TGTGCCAGCGGGGGGACCGATGCCTCCTACGAGCAGTACTTC.